One sample yielded the 9 T cell receptor beta chains listed below, sequenced in a study of T cell responses to AZD1222 COVID-19 vaccine (TCRdb year 2021). Libraries came from the immunoSEQ multiplex PCR assay. Entries here come from immuneACCESS through TCRdb and include only in-frame sequences with V and J called. Some clones fail to appear in such tables; in the studies checked, an unresolved V gene covers under half of the shortfall, and the cause of the remainder is unknown. This sample comprises 100,000 or so clones, roughly nine tenths of them detected only once. 2% to 2.5% of the sample lies in the top ten. What the time point label conveys for this sample: about 28 days (+/-7) after the second vaccine dose. Sequenced material: peripheral blood, taken 28 days after the second AZD1222 dose. The receptor source for this set is an adult who received the AZD1222 COVID-19 vaccine.

This clone was seen just once. The rearrangement links TRBV18 to TRBJ1-3; D remains ambiguous. Germline-derived CDR1 and CDR2 are KGHSH and LQKENI. V was cut by 3 bases and J by 4 bases, with 13 bases left in between. This CDR3 spans 15 amino acids. The CDR3: CASSPPFSAGNTIYF. The CDR3 bases are TGTGCCAGCTCACCCCCGTTTTCTGCAGGAAACACCATATATTTT.

The chain uses TRBV6-2 or TRBV6-3 and TRBJ1-4, with D unclear. Deletions cut 2 bases from V and 5 bases from J, with 12 bases between. CDR3 length equals 15 residues. Germline-derived CDR1 and CDR2 are MNHEY and SVGEGT. DNA for the CDR3: TGTGCCAGCAGTTACGGGCCAGCCTCCAATGAAAAACTGTTTTTT. Translated, it gives CASSYGPASNEKLFF.

The chain has TRBV7-9 and TRBJ1-3, with 7 bases that match TRBD1. Trimming at V came to 5 bases and at J to 3 bases, leaving 7 bases not matched to a gene. The CDR3 totals 15 residues. Germline loops: CDR1 SEHNR, CDR2 FQNEAQ (reference sequence). The CDR3 DNA reads as TGTGCCAGCAGCCCGACAGGGTTACTTGGAAACACCATATATTTT. Residues: CASSPTGLLGNTIYF.

The chain links TRBV6-6 to TRBJ1-6, with TRBD1 identical over 9 bases. CDR1 and CDR2 from the germline V gene are MNHNY and SVGAGI (reference sequence). The junction had 21 bases not matched to a gene; V was cut back by 5 bases and J by 10 bases. This CDR3 spans 19 amino acids. Here the CDR3 DNA reads TGTGCCAGCAGTCGGCCTGCCGGGACAGGGTTAATCGGGAACTCACCCCTCCACTTT. Protein product: CASSRPAGTGLIGNSPLHF.

The chain links TRBV24-1 to TRBJ2-3; 7 bases align to TRBD2. Germline V gene sequence: CDR1 KGHDR, CDR2 SFDVKD. This CDR3 is built from 14 residues. After removal of 3 bases from V and 9 bases from J, the junction contained 8 bases not matched to a gene. The CDR3: CATSDRRSGNTQYF. The CDR3 region has the DNA TGTGCCACCAGTGATCGAAGAAGCGGGAACACGCAGTATTTT.

The chain has TRBV12-3 or TRBV12-4 and TRBJ2-1, with no clear D. The CDR3 spans 11 residues. The V end was cut by 2 bases, the J end by 9 bases, with 5 bases between. CDR3 in amino acids: CASSLSGEQFF. The CDR3 coding sequence is TGTGCCAGCAGTTTATCTGGTGAGCAGTTCTTC.

The chain joins TRBV7-2 to TRBJ2-1; 7 nucleotides agree with TRBD1. The CDR3 extends over 16 amino acids. The junction had 5 bases not matched to a gene; V was cut back by 3 bases and J by 0 bases. Germline CDR1 and CDR2: SGHTA and FQGNSA. In DNA form, the CDR3 reads TGTGCCAGCAGCTTTACACGGACAGGCTCCTACAATGAGCAGTTCTTC. Translation gives CASSFTRTGSYNEQFF.

This chain links TRBV5-1 with TRBJ2-7, with 12 positions matching TRBD1. The CDR3 totals 16 residues. J lost 7 bases, V lost 5 bases, and 13 bases had no gene match. Germline V gene data show CDR1 as SGHRS and CDR2 as YFSETQ. The CDR3 protein is CASRKSPGQGAGEQYF. The CDR3 DNA reads TGCGCCAGCAGAAAATCGCCGGGACAGGGGGCAGGTGAGCAGTACTTC.

The chain combines TRBV6-5 with TRBJ2-1, with 8 bases that match TRBD2. The CDR3 sequence is 14 residues long. Germline CDR1 and CDR2: MNHEY and SVGAGI. With 6 bases clipped from V and 3 bases from J, the junction kept 4 bases outside the gene matches. The CDR3 DNA reads TGTGCCAGCAGGGTAGCGGGGAACTACAATGAGCAGTTCTTC. Its protein is CASRVAGNYNEQFF.